The entry below gives a single T cell receptor beta chain sequence along with its context. The record originates from a study of shared clonotypes between healthy human individuals. Repertoires were generated with immunoSEQ multiplex PCR, while TCRdb's copy carries only in-frame clones and drops some. The sample shows approximately 2,000,000 clones, under 95% of them seen only once. The V gene's germline CDR1 is MDHEN and CDR2 SYDVKM. The CDR3 spans 15 residues. Trimming at V came to 5 bases and at J to 3 bases, leaving 4 bases not matched to a gene. The rearrangement links TRBV28 to TRBJ1-4; 9 nucleotides match TRBD1. The sequenced material came from naive CD4+ T cells from PBMCs. The subset is: CD45RA+ positively selected. The TCR comes from a young man in good health. Some clones in this sample may be carry-over from other donors' samples. Written as DNA, the CDR3 is TGTGCCAGCAGTAAAAGACAGGGGGCTAATGAAAAACTGTTTTTT. Protein product: CASSKRQGANEKLFF.